Below are 2 T cell receptor beta chains sequenced from a single sample in a study of glioma-infiltrating T cells after dendritic cell vaccination. The table came from immunoSEQ multiplex PCR; TCRdb's copy has only in-frame clones and leaves some out. This table holds 100,000 or so clones, 90% found once. Time point reported: after dendritic cell vaccination, including at tumor progression/relapse. The input for sequencing was blood, taken after dendritic cell vaccination. The receptors shown here come from a human donor with glioblastoma.

With regard to this clone: At one boundary the junction diverges from the germline segment, which might be a read error. Other DNA sequences in the sample encode the same CDR3. This chain links TRBV12-5 with TRBJ2-7, with TRBD2 as a possible D gene (6 bases). CDR3 length: 15 residues. Germline loops: CDR1 LGHNT, CDR2 FRNRAP. The CDR3 spells CASGLVVADSYEQYF. CDR3 nucleotides: TGTGCTAGCGGTTTGGTAGTAGCGGACTCCTACGAGCAGTACTTC.

This sequence joins TRBV4-1 and TRBJ2-7, with a weak D call TRBD1 (5 bases). Germline V CDR1 and CDR2: MGHRA, YSYEKL. V was pared by 0 bases and J by 2 bases, with 20 bases between. The CDR3 runs to 18 residues. The CDR3 DNA reads TGCGCCAGCAGCCAAGATCGTAGTGAGCAGGGCACAACCTACGAGCAGTACTTC. Translating gives CASSQDRSEQGTTYEQYF.